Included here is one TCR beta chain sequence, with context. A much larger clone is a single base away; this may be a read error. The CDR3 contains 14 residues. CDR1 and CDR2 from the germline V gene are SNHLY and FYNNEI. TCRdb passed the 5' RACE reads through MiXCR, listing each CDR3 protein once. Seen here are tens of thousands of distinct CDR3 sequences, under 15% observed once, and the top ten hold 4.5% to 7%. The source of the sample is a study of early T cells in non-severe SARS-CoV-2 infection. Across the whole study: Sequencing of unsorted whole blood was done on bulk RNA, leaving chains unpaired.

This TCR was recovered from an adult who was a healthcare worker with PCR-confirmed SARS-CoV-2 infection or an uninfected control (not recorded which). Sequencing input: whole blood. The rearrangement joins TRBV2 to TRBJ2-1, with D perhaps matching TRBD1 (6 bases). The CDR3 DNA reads TGTACCAACAAGACAGGCGGTACATATAATGAGCAGTTCTTC. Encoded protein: CTNKTGGTYNEQFF.